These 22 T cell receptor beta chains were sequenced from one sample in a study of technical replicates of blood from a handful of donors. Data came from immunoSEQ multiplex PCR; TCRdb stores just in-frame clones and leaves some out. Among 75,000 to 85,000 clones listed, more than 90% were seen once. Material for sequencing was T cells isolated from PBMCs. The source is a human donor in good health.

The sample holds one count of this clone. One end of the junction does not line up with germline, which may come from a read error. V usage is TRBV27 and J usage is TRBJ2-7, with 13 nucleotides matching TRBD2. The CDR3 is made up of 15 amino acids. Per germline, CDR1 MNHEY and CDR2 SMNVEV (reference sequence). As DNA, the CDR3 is TGTGCCAGCAGTTTAACGGGACTAGCGGGATACGGGCAGTACTTC. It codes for CASSLTGLAGYGQYF.

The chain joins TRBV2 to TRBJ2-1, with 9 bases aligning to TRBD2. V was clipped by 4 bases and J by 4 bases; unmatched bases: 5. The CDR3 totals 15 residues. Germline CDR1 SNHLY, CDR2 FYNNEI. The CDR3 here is CASSGWLAGYNEQFF. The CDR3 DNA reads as TGTGCCAGCAGTGGGTGGCTAGCGGGGTACAATGAGCAGTTCTTC.

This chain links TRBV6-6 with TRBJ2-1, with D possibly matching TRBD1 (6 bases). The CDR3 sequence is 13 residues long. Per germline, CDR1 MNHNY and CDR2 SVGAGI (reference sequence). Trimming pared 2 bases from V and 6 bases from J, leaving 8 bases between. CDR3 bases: TGTGCCAGCAGTTACATGGACAGCAATGAGCAGTTCTTC. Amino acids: CASSYMDSNEQFF.

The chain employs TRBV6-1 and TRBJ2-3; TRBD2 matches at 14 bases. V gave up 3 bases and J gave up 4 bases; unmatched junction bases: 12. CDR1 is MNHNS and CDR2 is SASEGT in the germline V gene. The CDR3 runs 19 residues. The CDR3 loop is CASSDWSGTSGSRADTQYF. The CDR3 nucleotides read TGTGCCAGCAGTGATTGGAGCGGGACTAGCGGGAGTAGGGCAGATACGCAGTATTTT.

In DNA form, the CDR3 reads TGTGCCTCAGGGACAGGGGGCGATCAGCCCCAGCATTTT. Translating gives CASGTGGDQPQHF. The chain carries TRBV15 and TRBJ1-5; 12 bases match TRBD1. CDR1 is LNHNV and CDR2 is YYDKDF in the germline V gene (reference sequence). The J segment lost 5 bases and the V segment lost 11 bases, leaving 4 bases of the junction unmatched. The CDR3 is made up of 13 amino acids.

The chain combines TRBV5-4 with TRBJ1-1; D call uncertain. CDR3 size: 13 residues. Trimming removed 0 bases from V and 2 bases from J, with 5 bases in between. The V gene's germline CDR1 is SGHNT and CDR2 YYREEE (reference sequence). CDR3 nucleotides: TGTGCCAGCAGCTTGGCCTTAAACACTGAAGCTTTCTTT. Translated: CASSLALNTEAFF.

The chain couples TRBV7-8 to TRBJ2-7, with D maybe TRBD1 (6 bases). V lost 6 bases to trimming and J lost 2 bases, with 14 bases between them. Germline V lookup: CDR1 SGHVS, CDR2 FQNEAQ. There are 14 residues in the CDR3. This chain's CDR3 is CASSLGAQPYEQYF. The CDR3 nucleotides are TGTGCCAGCAGTTTGGGGGCTCAACCCTACGAGCAGTACTTC.

The CDR3 DNA reads TGCGCCAGCAGCTTGGGACAGGCCTCATCTGGAAACACCATATATTTT. It codes for CASSLGQASSGNTIYF. J is TRBJ1-3 and V is TRBV5-1; D is perhaps TRBD1 (6 bases). The CDR3 runs to 16 residues. The ends were cut back, 0 bases at V and 1 base at J, with 11 bases in the middle. CDR1 is SGHRS and CDR2 is YFSETQ in the germline V gene.

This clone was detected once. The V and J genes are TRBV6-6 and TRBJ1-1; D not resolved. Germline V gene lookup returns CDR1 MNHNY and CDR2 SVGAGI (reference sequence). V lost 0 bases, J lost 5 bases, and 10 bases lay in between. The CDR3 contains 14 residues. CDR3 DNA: TGTGCCAGCAGTTACTCAGGGAGTGAAACTGAAGCTTTCTTT. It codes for CASSYSGSETEAFF.

The CDR3 nucleotides are TGCAGTGCTCCGCGCCCTGAGGGCTACACCTTC. This translates into CSAPRPEGYTF. The chain links TRBV20-1 to TRBJ1-2; D not certain. V lost 5 bases to trimming and J lost 8 bases, with 12 bases between them. Germline assignment: CDR1 DFQATT and CDR2 SNEGSKA (reference sequence). The length of the CDR3 is 11 residues.

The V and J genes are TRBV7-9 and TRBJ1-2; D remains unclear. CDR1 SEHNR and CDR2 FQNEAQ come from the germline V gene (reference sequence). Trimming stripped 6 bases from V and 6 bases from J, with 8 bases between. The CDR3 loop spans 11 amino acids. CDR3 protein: CASSNENGYTF. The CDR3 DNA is TGTGCCAGCAGTAATGAGAATGGCTACACCTTC.

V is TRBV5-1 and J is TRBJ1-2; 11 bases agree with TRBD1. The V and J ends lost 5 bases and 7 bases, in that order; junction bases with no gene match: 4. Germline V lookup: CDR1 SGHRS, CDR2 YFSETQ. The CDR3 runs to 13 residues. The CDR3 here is CASRGTGGLGYTF. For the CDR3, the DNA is TGCGCCAGCAGGGGGACAGGGGGGCTTGGCTACACCTTC.

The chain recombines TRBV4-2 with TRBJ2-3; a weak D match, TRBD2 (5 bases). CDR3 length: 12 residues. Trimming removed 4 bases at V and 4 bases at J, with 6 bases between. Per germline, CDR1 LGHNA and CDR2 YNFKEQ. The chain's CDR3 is CASSRGPDTQYF. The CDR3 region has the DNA TGTGCCAGCAGCCGAGGGCCAGATACGCAGTATTTT.

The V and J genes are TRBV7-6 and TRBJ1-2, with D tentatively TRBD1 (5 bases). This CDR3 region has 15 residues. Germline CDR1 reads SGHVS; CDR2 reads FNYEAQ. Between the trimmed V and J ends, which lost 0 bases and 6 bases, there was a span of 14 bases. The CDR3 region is CASSLAPGSGNGYTF. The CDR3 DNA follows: TGTGCCAGCAGCTTAGCGCCCGGTTCAGGGAATGGCTACACCTTC. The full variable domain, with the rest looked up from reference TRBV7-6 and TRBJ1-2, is GAGVSQSPRYKVTKRGQDVALRCDPISGHVSLYWYRQALGQGPEFLTYFNYEAQQDKSGLPNDRFSAERPEGSISTLTIQRTEQRDSAMYRCASSLAPGSGNGYTFGSGTRLTVV.

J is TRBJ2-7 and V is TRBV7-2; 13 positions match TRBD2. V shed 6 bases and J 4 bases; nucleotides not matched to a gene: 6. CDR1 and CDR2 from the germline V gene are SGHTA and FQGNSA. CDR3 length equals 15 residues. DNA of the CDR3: TGTGCCAGCAGTGTACTAGCGGGAGGGCCGTACGAGCAGTACTTC. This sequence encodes CASSVLAGGPYEQYF.

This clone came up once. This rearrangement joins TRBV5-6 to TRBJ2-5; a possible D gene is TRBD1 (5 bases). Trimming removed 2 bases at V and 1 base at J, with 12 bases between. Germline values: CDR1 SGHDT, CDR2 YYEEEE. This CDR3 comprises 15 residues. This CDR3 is CASSFIQDVQETQYF. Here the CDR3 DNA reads TGTGCCAGCAGCTTTATACAGGACGTCCAAGAGACCCAGTACTTC.

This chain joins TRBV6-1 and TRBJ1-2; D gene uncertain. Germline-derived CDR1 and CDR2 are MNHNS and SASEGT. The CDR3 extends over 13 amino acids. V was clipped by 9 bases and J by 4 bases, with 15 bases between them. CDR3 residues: CASQPNGFYGYTF. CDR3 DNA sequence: TGTGCCAGTCAACCTAACGGGTTCTATGGCTACACCTTC.

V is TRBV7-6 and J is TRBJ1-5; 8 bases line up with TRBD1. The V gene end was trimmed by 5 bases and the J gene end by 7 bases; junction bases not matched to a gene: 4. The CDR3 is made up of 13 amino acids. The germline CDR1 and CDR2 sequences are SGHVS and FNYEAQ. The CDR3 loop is CASSVQGAQPQHF. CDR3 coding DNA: TGTGCCAGCAGCGTCCAGGGGGCACAGCCCCAGCATTTT. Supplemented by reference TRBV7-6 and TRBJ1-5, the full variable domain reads GAGVSQSPRYKVTKRGQDVALRCDPISGHVSLYWYRQALGQGPEFLTYFNYEAQQDKSGLPNDRFSAERPEGSISTLTIQRTEQRDSAMYRCASSVQGAQPQHFGDGTRLSIL.

DNA for the CDR3: TGTGCCAGCAGCTTAAACAGTGTTTATGGCTACACCTTC. This gives the protein CASSLNSVYGYTF. The chain recombines TRBV7-9 with TRBJ1-2; D gene uncertain. Germline loops: CDR1 SEHNR, CDR2 FQNEAQ (reference sequence). This CDR3 has 13 amino acids. V gave up 2 bases and J gave up 5 bases, with 9 bases separating them. The complete variable domain, with remaining parts taken from reference TRBV7-9 and TRBJ1-2, reads DTGVSQNPRHKITKRGQNVTFRCDPISEHNRLYWYRQTLGQGPEFLTYFQNEAQLEKSRLLSDRFSAERPKGSFSTLEIQRTEQGDSAMYLCASSLNSVYGYTFGSGTRLTVV.

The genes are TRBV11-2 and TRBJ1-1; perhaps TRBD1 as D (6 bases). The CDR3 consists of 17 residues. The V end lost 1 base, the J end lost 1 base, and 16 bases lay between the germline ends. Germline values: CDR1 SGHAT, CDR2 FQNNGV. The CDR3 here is CASSLVWAGAQNTEAFF. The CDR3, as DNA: TGTGCCAGCAGCTTAGTTTGGGCAGGGGCACAGAACACTGAAGCTTTCTTT.

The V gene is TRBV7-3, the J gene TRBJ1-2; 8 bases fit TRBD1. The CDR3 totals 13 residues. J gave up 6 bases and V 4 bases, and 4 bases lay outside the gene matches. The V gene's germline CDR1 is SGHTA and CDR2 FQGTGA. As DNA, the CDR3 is TGTGCCAGCAGCTATTTACAGGGGGATGGCTACACCTTC. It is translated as CASSYLQGDGYTF.

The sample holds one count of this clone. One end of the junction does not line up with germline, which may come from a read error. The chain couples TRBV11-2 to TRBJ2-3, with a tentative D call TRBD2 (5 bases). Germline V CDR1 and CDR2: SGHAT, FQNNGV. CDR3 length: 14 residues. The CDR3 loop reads CASSTVASRDTQYF. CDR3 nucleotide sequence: TGTGCCAGCAGCACCGTGGCTAGCAGAGATACGCAGTATTTT.